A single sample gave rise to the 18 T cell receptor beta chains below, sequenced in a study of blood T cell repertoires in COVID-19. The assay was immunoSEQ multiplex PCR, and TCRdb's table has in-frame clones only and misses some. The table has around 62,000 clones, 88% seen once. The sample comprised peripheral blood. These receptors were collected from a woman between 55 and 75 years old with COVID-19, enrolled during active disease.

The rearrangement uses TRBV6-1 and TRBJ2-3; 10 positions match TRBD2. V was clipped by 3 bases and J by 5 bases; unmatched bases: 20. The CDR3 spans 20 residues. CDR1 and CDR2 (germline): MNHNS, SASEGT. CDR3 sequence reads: CASSETGPGGSGGPGDTQYF. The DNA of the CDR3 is TGTGCCAGCAGTGAGACAGGTCCGGGTGGTAGCGGGGGGCCAGGAGATACGCAGTATTTT.

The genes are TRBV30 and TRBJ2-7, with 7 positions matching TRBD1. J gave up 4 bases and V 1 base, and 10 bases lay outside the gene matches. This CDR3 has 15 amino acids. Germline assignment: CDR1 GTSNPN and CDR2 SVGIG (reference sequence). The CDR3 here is CAWSAIGTAAYEQYF. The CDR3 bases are TGTGCCTGGAGTGCCATTGGGACAGCAGCATACGAGCAGTACTTC.

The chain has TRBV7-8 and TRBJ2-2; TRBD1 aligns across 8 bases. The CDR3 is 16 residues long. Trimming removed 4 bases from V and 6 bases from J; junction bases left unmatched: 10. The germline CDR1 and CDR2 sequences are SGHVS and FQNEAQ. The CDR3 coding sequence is TGTGCCAGCAGCTACCGGGACAGGCTACTTTCCGGGGAGCTGTTTTTT. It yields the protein CASSYRDRLLSGELFF.

The CDR3 protein is CASTGGWNTEAFF. CDR3 sequence (DNA): TGTGCCAGCACGGGAGGCTGGAACACTGAAGCTTTCTTT. The V gene is TRBV27, the J gene TRBJ1-1; D ambiguous. V dropped 7 bases and J dropped 1 base, with 10 bases sitting between them. Germline CDR1 is MNHEY and CDR2 is SMNVEV (reference sequence). The CDR3 contains 13 residues.

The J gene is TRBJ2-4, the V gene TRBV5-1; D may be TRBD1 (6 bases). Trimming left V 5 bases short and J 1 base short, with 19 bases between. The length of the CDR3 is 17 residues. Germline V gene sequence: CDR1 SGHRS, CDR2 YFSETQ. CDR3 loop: CASSRWGHRAAKNIQYF. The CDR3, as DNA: TGCGCCAGCAGTCGTTGGGGACACCGGGCGGCCAAAAACATTCAGTACTTC.

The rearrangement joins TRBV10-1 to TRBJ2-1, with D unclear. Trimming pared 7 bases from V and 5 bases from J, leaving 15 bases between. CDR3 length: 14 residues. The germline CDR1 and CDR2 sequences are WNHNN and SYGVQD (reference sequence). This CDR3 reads CASKSAQNHNEQFF. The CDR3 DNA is TGCGCCAGCAAGAGCGCTCAAAACCACAATGAGCAGTTCTTC.

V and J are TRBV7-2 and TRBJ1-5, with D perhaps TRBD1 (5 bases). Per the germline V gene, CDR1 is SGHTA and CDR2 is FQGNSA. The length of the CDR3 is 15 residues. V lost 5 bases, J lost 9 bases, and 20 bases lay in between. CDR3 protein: CASSPFGGDRGPQHF. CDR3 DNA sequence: TGTGCCAGCAGCCCCTTCGGGGGGGATCGGGGGCCCCAGCATTTT.

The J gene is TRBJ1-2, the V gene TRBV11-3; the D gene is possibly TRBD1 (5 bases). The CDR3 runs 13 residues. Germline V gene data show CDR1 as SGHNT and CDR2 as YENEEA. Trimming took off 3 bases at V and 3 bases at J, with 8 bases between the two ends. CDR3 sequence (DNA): TGTGCCAGCAGCTTTGAAGGGGACTATGGCTACACCTTC. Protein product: CASSFEGDYGYTF. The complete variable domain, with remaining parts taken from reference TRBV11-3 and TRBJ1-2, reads EAGVVQSPRYKIIEKKQPVAFWCNPISGHNTLYWYLQNLGQGPELLIRYENEEAVDDSQLPKDRFSAERLKGVDSTLKIQPAELGDSAVYLCASSFEGDYGYTFGSGTRLTVV.

The CDR3 DNA is TGTGCCAGCAGTGAGGGAGGGACCTCTGGAAACACCATATATTTT. It yields the protein CASSEGGTSGNTIYF. J is TRBJ1-3 and V is TRBV25-1; TRBD1 might be the D (5 bases). The CDR3 contains 15 residues. Per the germline V gene, CDR1 is MGHDK and CDR2 is SYGVNS. V dropped 3 bases and J dropped 0 bases, with 9 bases sitting between them.

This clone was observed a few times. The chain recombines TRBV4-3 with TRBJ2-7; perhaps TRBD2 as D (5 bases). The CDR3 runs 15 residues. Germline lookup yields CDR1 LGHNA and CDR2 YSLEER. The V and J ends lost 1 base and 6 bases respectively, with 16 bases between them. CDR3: CASSQGSGPLGEQYF. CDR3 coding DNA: TGCGCCAGCAGCCAAGGGAGCGGCCCCCTGGGCGAGCAGTACTTC.

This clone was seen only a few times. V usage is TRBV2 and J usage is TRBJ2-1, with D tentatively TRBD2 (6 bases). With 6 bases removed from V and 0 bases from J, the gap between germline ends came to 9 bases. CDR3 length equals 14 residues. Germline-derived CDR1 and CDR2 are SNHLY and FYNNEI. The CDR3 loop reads CASRPGSSYNEQFF. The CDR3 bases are TGTGCCAGCAGACCCGGGAGCTCCTACAATGAGCAGTTCTTC.

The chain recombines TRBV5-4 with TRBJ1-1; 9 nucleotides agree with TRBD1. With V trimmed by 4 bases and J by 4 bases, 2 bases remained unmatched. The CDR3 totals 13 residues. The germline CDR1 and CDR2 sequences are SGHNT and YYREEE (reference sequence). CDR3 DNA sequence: TGTGCCAGCAGCCAGGACAGGGGCACTGAAGCTTTCTTT. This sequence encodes CASSQDRGTEAFF.

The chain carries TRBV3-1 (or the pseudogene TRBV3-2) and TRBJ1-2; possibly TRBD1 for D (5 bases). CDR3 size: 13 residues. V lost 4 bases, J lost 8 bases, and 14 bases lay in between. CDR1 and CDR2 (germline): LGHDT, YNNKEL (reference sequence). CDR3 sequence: CASSPVGGAGYTF. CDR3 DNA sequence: TGTGCCAGCAGCCCCGTCGGAGGGGCAGGCTACACCTTC.

CDR3 DNA: TGTGCCAGCAGCCAAGATGGACAGGCCCCCTACGAGCAGTACTTC. Amino acid sequence: CASSQDGQAPYEQYF. The V gene is TRBV4-2, the J gene TRBJ2-7; 7 bases map to TRBD1. This CDR3 comprises 15 residues. CDR1 is LGHNA, CDR2 YNFKEQ, per germline. V dropped 0 bases and J dropped 2; count of bases not matched to a gene: 4.

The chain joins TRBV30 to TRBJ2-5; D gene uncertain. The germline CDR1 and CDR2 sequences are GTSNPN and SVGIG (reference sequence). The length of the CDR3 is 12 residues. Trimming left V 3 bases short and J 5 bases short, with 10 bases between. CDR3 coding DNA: TGTGCCTGGAGGGGTGTGGAGGAGACCCAGTACTTC. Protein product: CAWRGVEETQYF.

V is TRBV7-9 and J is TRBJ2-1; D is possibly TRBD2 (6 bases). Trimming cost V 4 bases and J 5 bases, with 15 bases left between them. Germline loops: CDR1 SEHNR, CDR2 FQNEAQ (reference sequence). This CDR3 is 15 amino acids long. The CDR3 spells CASSSQVGGDNEQFF. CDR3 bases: TGTGCCAGCAGCTCTCAGGTTGGAGGGGACAATGAGCAGTTCTTC.

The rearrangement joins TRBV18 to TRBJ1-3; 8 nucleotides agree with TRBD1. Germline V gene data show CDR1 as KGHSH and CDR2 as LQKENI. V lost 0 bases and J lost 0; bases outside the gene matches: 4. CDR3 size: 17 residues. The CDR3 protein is CASSPPGQADSGNTIYF. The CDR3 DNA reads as TGTGCCAGCTCACCACCGGGACAGGCTGACTCTGGAAACACCATATATTTT.

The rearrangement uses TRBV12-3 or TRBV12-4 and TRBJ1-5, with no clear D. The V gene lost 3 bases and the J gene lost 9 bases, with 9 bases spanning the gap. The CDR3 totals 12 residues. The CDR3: CASSFQAGPQHF. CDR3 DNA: TGTGCCAGCAGTTTTCAGGCTGGGCCCCAGCATTTT.